The clone carrying this T cell receptor beta chain was found a few times. The source of the sample is a study of T-cell reconstitution after alpha-beta-depleted transplantation in children. This CDR3 spans 17 amino acids. The V end lost 6 bases, the J end lost 3 bases, and 24 bases lay between the germline ends. Germline CDR1 is MNHNS and CDR2 is SASEGT. Preparation of the TCRbeta library was carried out with unique molecular identifiers. Each CDR3 protein is one row after TCRdb ran MiXCR on the PCR reads. This table has about 980,000 distinct CDR3 sequences, about 26% appearing once. This specimen consisted of PBMCs, mostly from graft donor cells, obtained 360 days after TCRalphabeta/CD19-depleted stem cell transplant. This chain joins TRBV6-1 and TRBJ2-7, with D perhaps matching TRBD1 or TRBD2 (5 bases each). This TCR was sampled from a boy under three years old who had a stem cell transplant for SCID, so the T cells may come from the graft donor. The CDR3 region has the DNA TGTGCCAGCAGGCCTCTCCTCATGAGGGGCCCTTTCTACGAGCAGTACTTC. Protein sequence: CASRPLLMRGPFYEQYF.